One and the same sample provided the 31 T cell receptor beta chains below, sequenced in a study of spatial heterogeneity in lung cancer (dated by TCRdb to the late 2010s). In the paper's terms, the time point label means: sample taken at primary tumor resection. Whole RNA extracted from tumor and nontumor lung tissue, or from cryopreserved PBMC samples, was used for TCR sequencing without cell sorting. The library was prepared using 5' RACE. TCRdb names NextSeq 500 as the instrument used. The public reads were reanalyzed by TCRdb: fastp trimming at Q25, MiXCR alignment, in-frame beta chains only. Each CDR3 protein gets just one entry, which takes the most common genes and DNA from the rows behind it. This sample lists tens of thousands of distinct CDR3 sequences; around 5.2% were detected once. Approximately 24% of the sample is held by the ten biggest clonotypes. Here the sequenced sample was PBMCs, taken at surgery. The receptors were sampled from a female donor with early-stage non-small cell lung cancer.

Ten or more counts support this clonotype. The chain joins TRBV7-9 to TRBJ2-7, with D perhaps matching TRBD1 (6 bases). This CDR3 is built from 14 residues. The germline gives CDR1 SEHNR, CDR2 FQNEAQ (reference sequence). V gave up 2 bases and J gave up 5 bases, with 13 bases separating them. The CDR3 spells CASSLSQGTHEQYF. The CDR3 bases are TGTGCCAGCAGCTTAAGCCAGGGGACCCACGAGCAGTACTTC.

The CDR3 bases are TGCAGTGCCGGGGGGCGGTCGGGCACTGAAGCTTTCTTT. Encoded protein: CSAGGRSGTEAFF. The gene calls are TRBV20-1 and TRBJ1-1, with D perhaps TRBD1 (6 bases). The CDR3 length is 13 residues. V shed 6 bases and J shed 4 bases, with 15 bases lying between them. The germline V gene encodes CDR1 DFQATT and CDR2 SNEGSKA (reference sequence).

This clonotype was seen ten or more times. This sequence joins TRBV19 and TRBJ1-2; 9 bases align to TRBD1. Germline trimming cut 5 bases from V and 2 bases from J; bases unmatched to any gene: 6. Germline V CDR1 and CDR2: LNHDA, SQIVND (reference sequence). The CDR3 loop spans 15 amino acids. The CDR3 protein is CASSQPGQGNYGYTF. Written as DNA, the CDR3 is TGTGCCAGTAGTCAGCCGGGACAGGGCAACTATGGCTACACCTTC.

Regarding this clonotype: The junction differs from germline at one of its ends, possibly a read error. The chain has TRBV4-2 and TRBJ1-2; 8 positions agree with TRBD1. The germline V gene encodes CDR1 LGHNA and CDR2 YNFKEQ. The CDR3 runs 16 residues. CDR3 residues: CASSQGPDRAKYGYTF. CDR3 DNA sequence: TGTGCCAGCAGCCAAGGTCCGGACAGGGCTAAATATGGCTACACCTTC.

V is TRBV4-2 and J is TRBJ2-7; D possibly corresponds to TRBD1 (5 bases). The germline V and J ends were trimmed by 0 bases and 5 bases, with 5 bases remaining between them. CDR3 size: 12 residues. The germline gives CDR1 LGHNA, CDR2 YNFKEQ. This CDR3 reads CASSQEGDEQYF. Written as DNA, the CDR3 is TGTGCCAGCAGCCAAGAAGGGGACGAGCAGTACTTC.

The V call is TRBV4-3, the J call TRBJ2-3; TRBD1 or TRBD2 may be the D gene (6 bases each). V shed 1 base and J shed 2 bases, with 10 bases lying between them. This CDR3 is built from 15 residues. CDR1 LGHNA and CDR2 YSLEER come from the germline V gene. The chain's CDR3 is CASSQVWGATDTQYF. For the CDR3, the DNA is TGCGCCAGCAGCCAAGTCTGGGGGGCCACAGATACGCAGTATTTT.

This sequence joins TRBV6-5 and TRBJ1-1; D uncertain. Germline CDR1 is MNHEY and CDR2 is SVGAGI. V was trimmed by 7 bases and J by 5 bases, leaving 8 bases between them. The CDR3 covers 11 residues. Here the CDR3 DNA reads TGTGCCAGCACCCCTGGGACTGAAGCTTTCTTT. Its protein is CASTPGTEAFF.

This clonotype was counted a few times. The gene calls are TRBV27 and TRBJ1-6; no clear D. The CDR3 is 15 residues long. Trimming left V 6 bases short and J 0 bases short, with 9 bases between. Germline V gives CDR1 MNHEY, CDR2 SMNVEV (reference sequence). CDR3 amino acids: CASRAMSSYNSPLHF. CDR3 sequence (DNA): TGTGCCAGCAGAGCAATGAGCTCCTATAATTCACCCCTCCACTTT.

Ten or more counts support this clonotype. The CDR3 coding sequence is TGTGCCAGCAGCAACCCAGGGGAGGGGATGAACACTGAAGCTTTCTTT. Its translation is CASSNPGEGMNTEAFF. The chain joins TRBV6-6 to TRBJ1-1; D may be TRBD1 (6 bases). This CDR3 region has 16 residues. The V gene lost 6 bases and the J gene lost 0 bases, with 17 bases spanning the gap. Germline CDR1 MNHNY, CDR2 SVGAGI (reference sequence).

This clonotype was found many times. The chain employs TRBV4-2 and TRBJ1-4, with no clear D. CDR3 length: 12 residues. The germline V and J ends were trimmed by 4 bases and 3 bases, with 3 bases remaining between them. CDR1 and CDR2 from the germline V gene are LGHNA and YNFKEQ. The CDR3 DNA sequence: TGTGCCAGCAGCCTAGCTAATGAAAAACTGTTTTTT. This gives the protein CASSLANEKLFF.

In this sample, this clonotype turned up a few times. The chain couples TRBV30 to TRBJ1-2; D might be TRBD1 (5 bases). The V end lost 2 bases, the J end lost 0 bases, and 16 bases lay between the germline ends. The CDR3 is made up of 16 amino acids. Germline V gene lookup returns CDR1 GTSNPN and CDR2 SVGIG (reference sequence). The CDR3 reads CAWSTTGGGPNYGYTF. In nucleotides, the CDR3 is TGTGCCTGGAGTACCACAGGTGGTGGACCTAACTATGGCTACACCTTC. Filled out from reference TRBV30 and TRBJ1-2, the complete variable domain reads SQTIHQWPATLVQPVGSPLSLECTVEGTSNPNLYWYRQAAGRGLQLLFYSVGIGQISSEVPQNLSASRPQDRQFILSSKKLLLSDSGFYLCAWSTTGGGPNYGYTFGSGTRLTVV.

This clonotype has at least ten counts. The chain combines TRBV3-1 with TRBJ2-5, with 7 bases lining up with TRBD2. Per germline, CDR1 LGHDT and CDR2 YNNKEL (reference sequence). CDR3 length equals 13 residues. V dropped 1 base and J dropped 6; count of bases not matched to a gene: 2. CDR3 residues: CASSQVRGKTQYF. Written as DNA, the CDR3 is TGTGCCAGCAGCCAAGTGCGGGGGAAGACCCAGTACTTC.

The chain links TRBV7-9 to TRBJ1-1; D is undetermined. V was shortened by 5 bases and J by 3 bases, with 10 bases between the two germline ends. The germline V gene has CDR1 SEHNR and CDR2 FQNEAQ (reference sequence). The CDR3 spans 13 residues. DNA for the CDR3: TGTGCCAGCAGCCGGGTTTGGGACACTGAAGCTTTCTTT. This gives the protein CASSRVWDTEAFF.

This clonotype was recorded at least ten times. This chain links TRBV7-9 with TRBJ1-1; D is ambiguous. This CDR3 has 12 amino acids. The V end was cut by 3 bases, the J end by 11 bases, with 13 bases between. Per the germline V gene, CDR1 is SEHNR and CDR2 is FQNEAQ (reference sequence). CDR3 amino acids: CASSFDTDWAFF. For the CDR3, the DNA is TGTGCCAGCAGCTTCGACACGGATTGGGCTTTCTTT. The whole variable domain, remainder taken from reference TRBV7-9 and TRBJ1-1, is DTGVSQNPRHKITKRGQNVTFRCDPISEHNRLYWYRQTLGQGPEFLTYFQNEAQLEKSRLLSDRFSAERPKGSFSTLEIQRTEQGDSAMYLCASSFDTDWAFFGQGTRLTVV.

The sample holds a few counts of this clonotype. The CDR3: CASSSSSGGAIRHEQFF. CDR3 sequence (DNA): TGTGCCAGCAGTTCTTCTAGCGGGGGGGCCATTCGGCATGAGCAGTTCTTC. V gene TRBV12-3 or TRBV12-4 combines with J gene TRBJ2-1, with 12 bases fitting TRBD2. The CDR3 runs to 17 residues. The J segment lost 8 bases and the V segment lost 4 bases, leaving 12 bases of the junction unmatched.

This rearrangement joins TRBV20-1 to TRBJ1-1; the D gene is possibly TRBD1 (5 bases). Germline V lookup: CDR1 DFQATT, CDR2 SNEGSKA (reference sequence). V dropped 6 bases and J dropped 3 bases, with 17 bases sitting between them. CDR3 size: 14 residues. In DNA form, the CDR3 reads TGCAGTGCACCCACTGGCGGGGGGTACACTGAAGCTTTCTTT. Its translation: CSAPTGGGYTEAFF.

This clonotype was detected only a few times. CDR3 protein: CAWIPKGGILRDEQFF. CDR3 nucleotides: TGTGCCTGGATCCCCAAAGGCGGGATCCTTAGGGATGAGCAGTTCTTC. V is TRBV30 and J is TRBJ2-1; maybe TRBD2 (6 bases). Germline V gives CDR1 GTSNPN, CDR2 SVGIG (reference sequence). This CDR3 contains 16 residues. The V and J ends lost 4 bases and 8 bases respectively, with 24 bases between them.

This clonotype was observed at least ten times. The chain employs TRBV9 and TRBJ2-3; TRBD2 might be the D (6 bases). Germline loops: CDR1 SGDLS, CDR2 YYNGEE. Trimming removed 3 bases at V and 6 bases at J, with 8 bases between. The CDR3 spans 12 residues. The DNA for the CDR3 is TGTGCCAGCAGCGCGAGCGGGGATACGCAGTATTTT. This gives the protein CASSASGDTQYF.

In its sample, this clonotype was seen many times. The rearrangement joins TRBV12-3 or TRBV12-4 to TRBJ2-7, with 10 bases that match TRBD1. Losses at the gene ends were 4 bases for V and 6 bases for J; bases not matched to a gene: 3. This CDR3 comprises 13 residues. DNA for the CDR3: TGTGCCAGCAGTTCGGGACAGGGGCGCGAGCAGTACTTC. It codes for CASSSGQGREQYF.

The sample holds a few counts of this clonotype. J is TRBJ2-1 and V is TRBV9; D gene uncertain. Trimming pared 1 base from V and 7 bases from J, leaving 9 bases between. The length of the CDR3 is 13 residues. Per the germline V gene, CDR1 is SGDLS and CDR2 is YYNGEE. Here the CDR3 DNA reads TGTGCCAGCAGCGTACCGGCCGGTAATGAGCAGTTCTTC. Protein: CASSVPAGNEQFF.

Many counts were recorded for this clonotype. The chain has TRBV5-1 and TRBJ1-1; the D is unclear. The CDR3 totals 15 residues. The germline V gene encodes CDR1 SGHRS and CDR2 YFSETQ. V dropped 2 bases and J dropped 3 bases, with 14 bases sitting between them. CDR3 in DNA: TGCGCCAGCAGCTTAGGAGATCTGGGGTACACTGAAGCTTTCTTT. Protein product: CASSLGDLGYTEAFF. The full variable domain, in which reference TRBV5-1 and TRBJ1-1 provide the parts outside the CDR3, is KAGVTQTPRYLIKTRGQQVTLSCSPISGHRSVSWYQQTPGQGLQFLFEYFSETQRNKGNFPGRFSGRQFSNSRSEMNVSTLELGDSALYLCASSLGDLGYTEAFFGQGTRLTVV.

The rearrangement joins TRBV5-1 to TRBJ1-2, with a tentative D call TRBD1 (5 bases). The CDR3 is 15 amino acids. V lost 4 bases to trimming and J lost 4 bases, with 17 bases between them. Germline-derived CDR1 and CDR2 are SGHRS and YFSETQ. The CDR3 nucleotides read TGCGCCAGCAGCCCGGGGGGACCCGCGAGCTATGGCTACACCTTC. Its protein is CASSPGGPASYGYTF.

A few counts support this clonotype. The chain uses TRBV11-1 and TRBJ1-5, with D hard to call. Trimming removed 4 bases from V and 1 base from J, with 8 bases in between. Germline lookup yields CDR1 SGHAT and CDR2 FQDESV (reference sequence). This CDR3 contains 14 residues. The CDR3 bases are TGTGCCAGCAGCTCGGACTCAAGCAATCAGCCCCAGCATTTT. It specifies CASSSDSSNQPQHF. Together with reference TRBV11-1 and TRBJ1-5, the CDR3 gives the full variable domain: EAEVAQSPRYKITEKSQAVAFWCDPISGHATLYWYRQILGQGPELLVQFQDESVVDDSQLPKDRFSAERLKGVDSTLKIQPAELGDSAMYLCASSSDSSNQPQHFGDGTRLSIL.

In DNA form, the CDR3 reads TGTGCCAGCAGCTTAGATATCTCATTCTACAATGAGCAGTTCTTC. This codes for CASSLDISFYNEQFF. The V call is TRBV7-3, the J call TRBJ2-1, with D hard to call. V lost 2 bases and J lost 3, with 11 bases in between. This CDR3 has 15 amino acids. CDR1 SGHTA and CDR2 FQGTGA come from the germline V gene.

V usage is TRBV20-1 and J usage is TRBJ1-2; TRBD1 aligns across 12 bases. CDR1 and CDR2 (germline): DFQATT, SNEGSKA (reference sequence). This CDR3 region has 15 residues. V was clipped by 6 bases and J by 8 bases; unmatched bases: 13. CDR3 protein: CSAPYGTGGAGGYTF. CDR3 DNA: TGCAGTGCCCCGTACGGGACAGGGGGCGCAGGAGGCTACACCTTC.

This clonotype has ten or more counts. V gene TRBV9 combines with J gene TRBJ2-5; 10 nucleotides match TRBD1. The CDR3 consists of 13 residues. The J segment lost 10 bases and the V segment lost 4 bases, leaving 7 bases of the junction unmatched. Germline V lookup: CDR1 SGDLS, CDR2 YYNGEE. CDR3 protein: CASSSGTGVDQYF. Here the CDR3 DNA reads TGTGCCAGCAGCTCTGGGACAGGGGTGGACCAGTACTTC.

This clonotype was picked up many times. This sequence joins TRBV7-9 and TRBJ2-3, with 12 bases fitting TRBD1. This CDR3 has 15 amino acids. V gave up 6 bases and J gave up 4 bases; unmatched junction bases: 5. The germline V gene encodes CDR1 SEHNR and CDR2 FQNEAQ (reference sequence). CDR3 DNA sequence: TGTGCCAGCAGACCCGGGACAGGGGGCGCAGATACGCAGTATTTT. Its translation is CASRPGTGGADTQYF.

Many counts were recorded for this clonotype. This chain connects TRBV5-6 to TRBJ1-3; D gene unclear. Germline V gene sequence: CDR1 SGHDT, CDR2 YYEEEE. This CDR3 contains 12 residues. Between the trimmed V and J ends, which lost 1 base and 4 bases, there was a span of 3 bases. CDR3 protein: CASSLMGNTIYF. The DNA of the CDR3 is TGTGCCAGCAGCTTGATGGGAAACACCATATATTTT.

This clonotype counts as medium-sized. The chain links TRBV29-1 to TRBJ2-1; maybe TRBD2 (6 bases). Germline V gives CDR1 SQVTM, CDR2 ANQGSEA. V was clipped by 0 bases and J by 3 bases, with 15 bases between them. This CDR3 has 16 residues. CDR3 nucleotide sequence: TGCAGCGTTGAAGAGGGCGATGGGCGGGGCTACAATGAGCAGTTCTTC. Its protein product is CSVEEGDGRGYNEQFF.

The table lists this clonotype with many counts. The chain uses TRBV7-8 and TRBJ1-1; a weak D match, TRBD1 (6 bases). CDR3 size: 16 residues. Trimming cost V 5 bases and J 4 bases, with 20 bases left between them. CDR1 and CDR2 from the germline V gene are SGHVS and FQNEAQ. CDR3 coding DNA: TGTGCCAGCAGCCCCTACTACAGGGCCCAGGTCACTGAAGCTTTCTTT. Its translation: CASSPYYRAQVTEAFF.

Many counts were recorded for this clonotype. The gene calls are TRBV5-1 and TRBJ1-1, with TRBD1 identical over 7 bases. CDR1 and CDR2 (germline): SGHRS, YFSETQ. This CDR3 region has 15 residues. The V gene end was trimmed by 1 base and the J gene end by 4 bases; junction bases not matched to a gene: 7. The CDR3 bases are TGCGCCAGCAGCTTGCGGACAGGACAAGCCACTGAAGCTTTCTTT. The encoded protein is CASSLRTGQATEAFF.